This is a list of T cell receptor beta chains from one sample in a study of cytotoxic CD8 clonotypes in ibrutinib-treated CLL. Assay: immunoSEQ multiplex PCR; the TCRdb copy retains only in-frame clones and omits some. The data contain over 65,000 clones, roughly 77% of them singletons. Sequencing was performed on PBMCs, taken after 12 months of ibrutinib treatment. Every receptor here comes from a human donor with chronic lymphocytic leukemia. The CDR3 runs from the conserved cysteine through the conserved F or W. D genes are given only for firm matches. A clone size is listed for some rows: how often the clone was seen (once, few, many), or a class if it is expanded.

size: -; J: TRBJ2-5; D: -; V: TRBV18; CDR3: CASSRWQGLPDSETQYF; DNA: TGTGCCAGCTCCCGTTGGCAGGGGCTGCCGGACTCTGAGACCCAGTACTTC
size: -; J: TRBJ2-7; D: -; V: TRBV7-8; CDR3: CASSLVPLGEQYF; DNA: TGTGCCAGCAGCTTAGTGCCCCTTGGGGAGCAGTACTTC
size: -; J: TRBJ2-7; D: -; V: TRBV7-2; CDR3: CASSLEVGRGAPEQYF; DNA: TGTGCCAGCAGCTTAGAGGTGGGCAGGGGCGCCCCCGAGCAGTACTTC
size: few; J: TRBJ1-1; D: -; V: TRBV19; CDR3: CASTQEGRGTEAFF; DNA: TGTGCCAGTACCCAGGAGGGGAGGGGAACTGAAGCTTTCTTT
size: -; J: TRBJ2-3; D: -; V: TRBV4-2; CDR3: CASRGGREVHGADTQYF; DNA: TGTGCCAGCAGAGGGGGTCGGGAGGTTCATGGAGCAGATACGCAGTATTTT
size: -; J: TRBJ1-1; D: -; V: TRBV11-3; CDR3: CASGKGENTEAFF; DNA: TGTGCCAGCGGAAAAGGGGAGAACACTGAAGCTTTCTTT
size: -; J: TRBJ2-5; D: -; V: TRBV6-1; CDR3: CATSLRRETQYF; DNA: TGTGCCACCTCCCTCCGCCGAGAGACCCAGTACTTC
size: -; J: TRBJ2-2; D: -; V: TRBV5-1; CDR3: CASSLNPGELFF; DNA: TGCGCCAGCAGCTTGAACCCCGGGGAGCTGTTTTTT
size: -; J: TRBJ2-7; D: -; V: TRBV11-3; CDR3: CASSLGQGREQYF; DNA: TGTGCCAGCAGCTTAGGGCAGGGCCGGGAGCAGTACTTC
size: -; J: TRBJ1-2; D: -; V: TRBV27; CDR3: CASSSALGYGYTF; DNA: TGTGCCAGCAGTTCTGCCCTCGGCTATGGCTACACCTTC
size: -; J: TRBJ2-5; D: TRBD2; V: TRBV30; CDR3: CAWTLGVSGGRPEETQYF; DNA: TGTGCCTGGACCCTGGGTGTGAGCGGGGGGCGCCCTGAAGAGACCCAGTACTTC
size: -; J: TRBJ2-1; D: TRBD2; V: TRBV19; CDR3: CASSSGRAPYNEQFF; DNA: TGTGCCAGTAGTAGCGGGAGGGCCCCCTACAATGAGCAGTTCTTC
size: -; J: TRBJ2-7; D: -; V: TRBV2; CDR3: CASSEQGFAFEQYF; DNA: TGTGCCAGCAGTGAGCAGGGTTTTGCGTTCGAGCAGTACTTC
size: -; J: TRBJ1-2; D: -; V: TRBV4-3; CDR3: CASSSWDGGYTF; DNA: TGCGCCAGCAGCTCCTGGGACGGCGGCTACACCTTC
size: once; J: TRBJ1-1; D: -; V: TRBV7-8; CDR3: CASSLAEGTEAFF; DNA: TGTGCCAGCAGCTTAGCGGAGGGGACTGAAGCTTTCTTT
size: -; J: TRBJ1-5; D: -; V: TRBV21-1; CDR3: CASSKARDRAQPQHF; DNA: TGTGCCAGCAGCAAAGCTCGGGACAGAGCTCAGCCCCAGCATTTT
size: -; J: TRBJ2-7; D: TRBD1; V: TRBV7-9; CDR3: CASSLARTGWYF; DNA: TGTGCCAGCAGCTTAGCCCGGACAGGGTGGTACTTC
size: -; J: TRBJ1-5; D: -; V: TRBV4-2; CDR3: CASSQEGASNQPQHF; DNA: TGTGCCAGCAGCCAAGAAGGGGCTAGCAATCAGCCCCAGCATTTT
size: -; J: TRBJ1-2; D: -; V: TRBV18; CDR3: CATSGVENYGYTF; DNA: TGTGCCACCTCGGGGGTTGAGAACTATGGCTACACCTTC
size: -; J: TRBJ2-5; D: -; V: TRBV11-3; CDR3: CASSLQLETQYF; DNA: TGTGCCAGCAGCTTACAGCTGGAGACCCAGTACTTC
size: -; J: TRBJ2-2; D: TRBD1; V: TRBV7-8; CDR3: CASSVRQGGRELFF; DNA: TGTGCCAGCAGCGTCAGACAGGGGGGGAGGGAGCTGTTTTTT
size: -; J: TRBJ2-3; D: TRBD1; V: TRBV4-2; CDR3: CASSHGTGVDTQYF; DNA: TGTGCCAGCAGCCACGGGACAGGAGTAGATACGCAGTATTTT
size: -; J: TRBJ2-7; D: TRBD1; V: TRBV6-1; CDR3: CASTRTGGYYEQYF; DNA: TGTGCCAGCACCCGGACAGGGGGCTACTACGAGCAGTACTTC
size: -; J: TRBJ2-1; D: -; V: TRBV6-5; CDR3: CASTPGAYNEQFF; DNA: TGTGCCAGCACCCCGGGGGCTTACAATGAGCAGTTCTTC
size: -; J: TRBJ2-3; D: -; V: TRBV11-2; CDR3: CASSLVGFGTDTQYF; DNA: TGTGCCAGCAGCTTAGTGGGGTTCGGCACAGATACGCAGTATTTT
size: -; J: TRBJ2-3; D: -; V: TRBV6-5; CDR3: CASTVGPPSDTQYF; DNA: TGTGCCAGCACAGTGGGCCCCCCATCAGATACGCAGTATTTT
size: few; J: TRBJ2-6; D: -; V: TRBV27; CDR3: CASSRRGVGSGANVLTF; DNA: TGTGCCAGCAGCCGGCGTGGCGTCGGCTCTGGGGCCAACGTCCTGACTTTC
size: -; J: TRBJ1-5; D: TRBD1; V: TRBV19; CDR3: CATTGGSTGAGQPQHF; DNA: TGTGCCACCACAGGGGGAAGTACAGGGGCCGGTCAGCCCCAGCATTTT
size: -; J: TRBJ2-7; D: TRBD2; V: TRBV6-5; CDR3: CASSYGLAGVGEQYF; DNA: TGTGCCAGCAGTTATGGACTAGCGGGAGTGGGCGAGCAGTACTTC
size: -; J: TRBJ1-6; D: -; V: TRBV9; CDR3: CASSVGDHGSPLHF; DNA: TGTGCCAGCAGCGTAGGGGATCACGGATCACCCCTCCACTTT
size: few; J: TRBJ1-2; D: TRBD1; V: TRBV7-2; CDR3: CASSFGTAPYGYTF; DNA: TGTGCCAGCAGCTTTGGGACAGCCCCCTATGGCTACACCTTC
size: -; J: TRBJ1-1; D: -; V: TRBV5-1; CDR3: CASSFSGTGTEAFF; DNA: TGCGCCAGCAGCTTTTCAGGTACTGGTACTGAAGCTTTCTTT
size: -; J: TRBJ2-7; D: -; V: TRBV18; CDR3: CASSPRNNHEQYF; DNA: TGTGCCAGCTCACCCCGGAACAACCACGAGCAGTACTTC
size: -; J: TRBJ2-7; D: -; V: TRBV19; CDR3: CASSPQTGTYEQYF; DNA: TGTGCCAGTAGCCCTCAGACTGGGACCTACGAGCAGTACTTC
size: -; J: TRBJ2-5; D: -; V: TRBV28; CDR3: CASSPPTRGGLTQYF; DNA: TGTGCCAGCAGTCCCCCCACCCGTGGGGGGTTGACCCAGTACTTC
size: -; J: TRBJ1-1; D: TRBD1; V: TRBV28; CDR3: CATDRVNTEAFF; DNA: TGTGCCACCGACAGGGTGAACACTGAAGCTTTCTTT
size: -; J: TRBJ1-4; D: TRBD1; V: TRBV18; CDR3: CASSTRTGQRNEKLFF; DNA: TGTGCCAGCTCCACCCGAACGGGACAGCGGAATGAAAAACTGTTTTTT
size: -; J: TRBJ2-1; D: -; V: TRBV28; CDR3: CASREALHEQFF; DNA: TGTGCCAGCCGTGAGGCCTTGCATGAGCAGTTCTTC
size: -; J: TRBJ1-4; D: -; V: TRBV6-1; CDR3: CASSEGVRGEKLFF; DNA: TGTGCCAGCAGTGAAGGGGTCCGGGGGGAAAAACTGTTTTTT
size: few; J: TRBJ2-1; D: TRBD2; V: TRBV28; CDR3: CASSSPGGAGSYNEQFF; DNA: TGTGCCAGCAGTTCCCCCGGGGGGGCCGGCTCCTACAATGAGCAGTTCTTC
size: -; J: TRBJ2-2; D: TRBD1; V: TRBV19; CDR3: CASSAGTGAFTGELFF; DNA: TGTGCCAGTAGTGCAGGGACAGGGGCCTTCACCGGGGAGCTGTTTTTT
size: -; J: TRBJ2-5; D: TRBD2; V: TRBV2; CDR3: CASSPGTSWETQYF; DNA: TGTGCCAGCAGCCCCGGGACTAGCTGGGAGACCCAGTACTTC
size: once; J: TRBJ2-7; D: -; V: TRBV27; CDR3: CASSNEQYF; DNA: TGTGCCAGCAGTAACGAGCAGTACTTC
size: -; J: TRBJ2-3; D: -; V: TRBV5-4; CDR3: CASSSGLTTDTQYF; DNA: TGTGCCAGCAGCTCGGGACTTACCACAGATACGCAGTATTTT
size: -; J: TRBJ2-1; D: TRBD2; V: TRBV7-9; CDR3: CASSTLAGGYNEQFF; DNA: TGTGCCAGCAGCACCCTAGCGGGGGGGTACAATGAGCAGTTCTTC
size: -; J: TRBJ1-4; D: TRBD1; V: TRBV7-9; CDR3: CASSLIGTGTVGGEKLFF; DNA: TGTGCCAGCAGCCTTATTGGGACCGGGACAGTAGGAGGGGAAAAACTGTTTTTT
size: few; J: TRBJ2-3; D: TRBD2; V: TRBV6-1; CDR3: CASSELASGDTQYF; DNA: TGTGCCAGCAGCGAACTAGCGTCAGGAGATACGCAGTATTTT
size: -; J: TRBJ1-4; D: -; V: TRBV7-9; CDR3: CASSFGALLNEKLFF; DNA: TGTGCCAGCAGCTTCGGGGCCTTACTTAATGAAAAACTGTTTTTT
size: -; J: TRBJ1-1; D: -; V: TRBV4-3; CDR3: CASSQDWAATEAFF; DNA: TGCGCCAGCAGCCAAGATTGGGCAGCCACTGAAGCTTTCTTT
size: -; J: TRBJ1-5; D: -; V: TRBV7-9; CDR3: CASSEGHTYQPQHF; DNA: TGTGCCAGCAGCGAGGGACACACCTATCAGCCCCAGCATTTT
size: -; J: TRBJ1-4; D: -; V: TRBV6-6; CDR3: CATMAVDEKLFF; DNA: TGTGCCACCATGGCGGTGGACGAAAAACTGTTTTTT
size: -; J: TRBJ2-5; D: -; V: TRBV18; CDR3: CASSPIGETQYF; DNA: TGTGCCAGCTCACCAATCGGGGAGACCCAGTACTTC
size: -; J: TRBJ1-2; D: -; V: TRBV14; CDR3: CASSPGWGPAHYGYTF; DNA: TGTGCCAGCAGCCCAGGATGGGGCCCCGCCCATTATGGCTACACCTTC
size: -; J: TRBJ1-5; D: TRBD1; V: TRBV19; CDR3: CASSEGAAYSNQPQHF; DNA: TGTGCCAGTAGCGAGGGGGCGGCCTATAGCAATCAGCCCCAGCATTTT